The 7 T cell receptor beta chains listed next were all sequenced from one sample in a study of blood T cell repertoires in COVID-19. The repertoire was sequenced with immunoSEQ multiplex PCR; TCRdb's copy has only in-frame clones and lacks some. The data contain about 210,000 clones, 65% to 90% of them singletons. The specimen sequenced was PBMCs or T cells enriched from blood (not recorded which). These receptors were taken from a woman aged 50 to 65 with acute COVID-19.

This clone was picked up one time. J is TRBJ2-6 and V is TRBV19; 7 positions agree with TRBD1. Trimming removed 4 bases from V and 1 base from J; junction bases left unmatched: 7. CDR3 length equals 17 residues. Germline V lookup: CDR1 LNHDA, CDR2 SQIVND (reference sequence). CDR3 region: CASSSPGGGSGANVLTF. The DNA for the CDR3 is TGTGCCAGTAGTAGCCCAGGGGGTGGGTCTGGGGCCAACGTCCTGACTTTC.

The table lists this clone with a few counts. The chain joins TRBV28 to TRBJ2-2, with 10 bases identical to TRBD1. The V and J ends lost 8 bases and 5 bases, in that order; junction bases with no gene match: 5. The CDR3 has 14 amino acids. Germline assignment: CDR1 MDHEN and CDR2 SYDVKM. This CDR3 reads CASFDRGRTGELFF. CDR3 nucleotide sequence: TGTGCCAGCTTTGACAGGGGGCGTACCGGGGAGCTGTTTTTT.

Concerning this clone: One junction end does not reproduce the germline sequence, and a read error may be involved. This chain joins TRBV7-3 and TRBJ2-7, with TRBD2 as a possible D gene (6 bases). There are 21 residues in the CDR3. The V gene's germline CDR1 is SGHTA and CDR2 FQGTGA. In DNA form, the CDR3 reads TGTGCCAACAGCTTAATAGAGGGCGGTCAGTTGTGGGAGGTAAGGGTGTACGAGCAGTACTTC. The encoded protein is CANSLIEGGQLWEVRVYEQYF.

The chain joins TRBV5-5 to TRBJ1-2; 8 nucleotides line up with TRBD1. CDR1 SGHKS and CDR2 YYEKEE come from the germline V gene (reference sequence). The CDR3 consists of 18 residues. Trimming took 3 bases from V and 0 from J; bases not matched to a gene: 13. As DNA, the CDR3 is TGTGCCAGCAGCTCCCGGAGTGGACAGGGACACGCTAACTATGGCTACACCTTC. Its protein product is CASSSRSGQGHANYGYTF.

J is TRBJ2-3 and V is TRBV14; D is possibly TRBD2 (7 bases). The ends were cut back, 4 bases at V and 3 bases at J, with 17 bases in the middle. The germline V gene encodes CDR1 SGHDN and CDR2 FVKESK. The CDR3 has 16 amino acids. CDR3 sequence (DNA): TGTGCCAGCAGCCCCGGGGGGCAGGCGAGGACAGATACGCAGTATTTT. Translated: CASSPGGQARTDTQYF.

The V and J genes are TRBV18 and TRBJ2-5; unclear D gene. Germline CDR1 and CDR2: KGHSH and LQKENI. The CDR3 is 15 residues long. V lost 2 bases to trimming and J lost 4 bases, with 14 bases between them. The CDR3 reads CASSPSLAGTETQYF. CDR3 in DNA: TGTGCCAGCTCACCATCTCTGGCAGGTACAGAGACCCAGTACTTC.

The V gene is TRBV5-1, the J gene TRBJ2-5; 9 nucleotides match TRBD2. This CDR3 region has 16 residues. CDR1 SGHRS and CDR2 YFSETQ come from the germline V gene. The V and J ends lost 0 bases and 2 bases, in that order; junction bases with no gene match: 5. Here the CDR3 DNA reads TGCGCCAGCAGCTTGGGTCCTAGCGGGGAGCAAGAGACCCAGTACTTC. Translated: CASSLGPSGEQETQYF.